The 6 T cell receptor beta chains given below trace back to one sample, sequenced in a study of T cells in Graves' hyperthyroidism and ophthalmopathy. Amplified TCR beta CDR3 regions derived from RNA transcripts. Using the HTBI primer set, a first-round RT-PCR was run on the TCR CDR3. A single record per CDR3 protein comes from TCRdb applying MiXCR to the multiplex PCR reads. The sample has 690,000 or so distinct CDR3 sequences; under 20% are singletons. Sequencing used blood. These receptors were collected from a woman aged 50 to 65 with Graves' hyperthyroidism that later progressed to Graves' ophthalmopathy.

This chain uses TRBV2 with TRBJ1-4, with 7 positions matching TRBD1. CDR1 and CDR2 (germline): SNHLY, FYNNEI. After removal of 7 bases from V and 7 bases from J, the junction contained 3 bases not matched to a gene. This CDR3 has 12 amino acids. The CDR3 DNA follows: TGTGCCAGCAACCGGGACAGTGAAAAACTGTTTTTT. Translated, it gives CASNRDSEKLFF.

A few counts support this clonotype. The chain is built from TRBV6-1 and TRBJ1-5; possible D gene TRBD1, 6 bases. The V and J ends lost 6 bases and 1 base respectively, with 10 bases between them. Per the germline V gene, CDR1 is MNHNS and CDR2 is SASEGT. This CDR3 contains 14 residues. CDR3 protein: CASRTGSSNQPQHF. CDR3 DNA: TGTGCCAGCAGAACAGGGTCAAGCAATCAGCCCCAGCATTTT.

This clonotype was seen more than once but under ten times. J is TRBJ2-1 and V is TRBV20-1, with TRBD1 matching 7 bases. CDR1 and CDR2 (germline): DFQATT, SNEGSKA (reference sequence). This CDR3 contains 14 residues. With V trimmed by 2 bases and J by 1 base, 2 bases remained unmatched. CDR3 sequence reads: CSARKQGSYNEQFF. The CDR3 DNA reads TGCAGTGCTAGAAAACAGGGGTCCTACAATGAGCAGTTCTTC.

The chain uses TRBV15 and TRBJ1-6; TRBD1 matches 8 bases. This CDR3 is built from 14 residues. From germline, CDR1 is LNHNV and CDR2 YYDKDF (reference sequence). Trimming took 4 bases from V and 8 from J; bases not matched to a gene: 4. CDR3 amino acids: CATSTRGLHSPLHF. The CDR3 DNA reads as TGTGCCACCAGCACCAGGGGGCTCCATTCACCCCTCCACTTT.

There are a few counts of this clonotype. Here the CDR3 reads CASSIAGGYTF. In DNA form, the CDR3 reads TGTGCCAGTAGTATTGCGGGAGGCTACACCTTC. The genes are TRBV19 and TRBJ1-2; D call uncertain. Germline V CDR1 and CDR2: LNHDA, SQIVND (reference sequence). This CDR3 has 11 amino acids. The V and J ends lost 3 bases and 8 bases respectively, with 7 bases between them.

The rearrangement joins TRBV20-1 to TRBJ1-1; weak D call: TRBD1 (5 bases). The CDR3 has 14 amino acids. Between the trimmed V and J ends, which lost 1 base and 7 bases, there was a span of 16 bases. The germline V gene has CDR1 DFQATT and CDR2 SNEGSKA (reference sequence). CDR3 residues: CSARVPGREVEAFF. The CDR3 coding sequence is TGCAGTGCTAGAGTCCCTGGCAGGGAGGTTGAAGCTTTCTTT.